This T cell receptor (beta chain) was sequenced in a study of technical replicates of blood from several donors. The method was immunoSEQ multiplex PCR; TCRdb's version includes in-frame clones alone and lacks a portion of them. Here the sample spans some 62,000 clones, around 87% being singletons. The TCR comes from a human donor in good health. Some clones in this sample may be carry-over from other donors' samples. Material: PBMCs.

The CDR3 is CASSIRGNQETQYF. CDR3 DNA sequence: TGTGCCAGTAGTATTCGAGGAAACCAAGAGACCCAGTACTTC. V is TRBV19 and J is TRBJ2-5; D is uncertain. The CDR3 runs 14 residues. V lost 3 bases and J lost 0, with 8 bases in between. Germline V gene sequence: CDR1 LNHDA, CDR2 SQIVND (reference sequence).